A selection of T cell receptor beta chains follows, all from one sample in a study of CD8 T cells in Susac syndrome. TCRdb processed the immunoSEQ multiplex PCR reads anew with MiXCR; each CDR3 protein has one entry. Of some 220,000 distinct CDR3 sequences in the sample, 95% are singletons; the top ten hold about 0.091%. The sequenced sample consisted of CD4+ T cells from PBMCs. These receptors all stem from a human donor with multiple sclerosis. Each CDR3 is given without its conserved first and last residue.

j_gene,v_gene,CDR3aa
TRBJ2-7,TRBV5-4,ASSPQRGYEQY
TRBJ2-5,TRBV7-9,ASSPTSWYQETQY
TRBJ2-7,TRBV5-1,ASTNGNTYEQY
TRBJ2-1,TRBV9,ASSVEGAGYNEQF
TRBJ1-2,TRBV23-1,ASSLRGGPNYGYT
TRBJ1-2,TRBV25-1,ASSSNSGTGDYGYT
TRBJ2-1,TRBV5-1,ASSTGDRGEQF
TRBJ2-1,TRBV10-3,AISESQARGHRNEQF
TRBJ1-1,TRBV25-1,ASSRDRLTEAF
TRBJ2-4,TRBV5-6,ASSTPTGAKNIQY
TRBJ2-7,TRBV29-1,SVRLAGGQDEQY
TRBJ2-7,TRBV20-1,SARDSPAREQY
TRBJ2-7,TRBV7-7,ASSLDVKCEQSSYEQY
TRBJ1-2,TRBV20-1,SADRGFNGYT
TRBJ1-2,TRBV27,ASSSSRGRNYGYT
TRBJ2-1,TRBV30,AWSMGAYNEQF
TRBJ1-2,TRBV20-1,RPGAGQNYGYT
TRBJ2-7,TRBV3-1,ASSQGTETPYEQY
TRBJ1-1,TRBV3-1,ASSPGPNGAF
TRBJ1-1,TRBV29-1,SVLGVTEAF
TRBJ2-7,TRBV10-3,AISEGSRIVYEQY
TRBJ2-3,TRBV12-3/TRBV12-4,ASRRQITDTQY
TRBJ2-3,TRBV19,ASTERSSTDTQY
TRBJ1-3,TRBV30,AWLAKGGPGNTIY
TRBJ2-7,TRBV18,ASSGGSRGYEQY
TRBJ1-2,TRBV12-3/TRBV12-4,ASSLEGALT
TRBJ1-5,TRBV20-1,SASSSNQPQH
TRBJ2-5,TRBV28,ASRSLAGGQETQY
TRBJ2-1,TRBV20-1,SARRLAEGYNEQF
TRBJ2-3,TRBV30,AWGGGGGPLDTQY
TRBJ1-2,TRBV5-6,ASSLGNPNYGYT
TRBJ2-5,TRBV29-1,SVGFGSGETQY
TRBJ1-1,TRBV25-1,ASSESGSGITEAF
TRBJ2-6,TRBV30,ACDRGLGANVLT
TRBJ2-1,TRBV7-2,ASSLGQAGYEQF
TRBJ2-7,TRBV18,ASSPVVAGISYEQY
TRBJ1-1,TRBV18,ASSPLKVYNTEAF
TRBJ2-2,TRBV20-1,SARTGIDGGELF
TRBJ2-3,TRBV29-1,SVQGSGSDTQY
TRBJ1-3,TRBV20-1,SASLLGSGNTIY
TRBJ2-7,TRBV28,ASSRQFSYEQY
TRBJ2-1,TRBV5-1,ASSWGPGRYYEQF
TRBJ2-7,TRBV6-6,ASSYRLAGDSYEQY
TRBJ2-4,TRBV20-1,SARVLAERNIQY
TRBJ2-5,TRBV29-1,SVGTSGSAETQY
TRBJ2-2,TRBV11-2,ASSTSQGRGELF